Here is one TCR beta chain with its context. Its cognate antigen has yet to be identified. No much larger clone exists at a distance of one base, and base qualities are not known. Library preparation used the immunoSEQ multiplex PCR assay. The table was pulled from immuneACCESS by TCRdb, which kept in-frame rearrangements only. Such tables lose some clones; where checked, under half of the loss comes from unresolved V genes, and the rest has no known cause. Counted in this sample were about 58,000 clones; approximately 93% of them appeared once. The ten largest make up 3% to 4% of the sample. The sample comes from a study of T cell changes during pregnancy in multiple sclerosis (dated by TCRdb to the late 2010s). Turning to the overall study: The study looked at changes in the T cell repertoire across pregnancy in women with multiple sclerosis.

The CDR3 contains 15 residues, cysteine and phenylalanine counted. The CDR3 DNA has 45 bases and is translated from base 1. Per the germline V gene (reference sequence), MNHEY is the CDR1 and SMNVEV is the CDR2. Deletion took 6 bases off V and 3 bases off J, with a span of 15 bases between the germline ends. This chain joins TRBV27 to TRBJ2-1; a weak D assignment points to TRBD1 (7 bases agree). The source material was CD8+ T cells from peripheral blood mononuclear cells, sampled in the second trimester of pregnancy. This TCR was sampled from a female donor with multiple sclerosis, enrolled in a pregnancy study. The nucleotide sequence is TGTGCCAGCAGGCAGGGGGGCTTCTTCTACAATGAGCAGTTCTTC. It translates to CASRQGGFFYNEQFF.